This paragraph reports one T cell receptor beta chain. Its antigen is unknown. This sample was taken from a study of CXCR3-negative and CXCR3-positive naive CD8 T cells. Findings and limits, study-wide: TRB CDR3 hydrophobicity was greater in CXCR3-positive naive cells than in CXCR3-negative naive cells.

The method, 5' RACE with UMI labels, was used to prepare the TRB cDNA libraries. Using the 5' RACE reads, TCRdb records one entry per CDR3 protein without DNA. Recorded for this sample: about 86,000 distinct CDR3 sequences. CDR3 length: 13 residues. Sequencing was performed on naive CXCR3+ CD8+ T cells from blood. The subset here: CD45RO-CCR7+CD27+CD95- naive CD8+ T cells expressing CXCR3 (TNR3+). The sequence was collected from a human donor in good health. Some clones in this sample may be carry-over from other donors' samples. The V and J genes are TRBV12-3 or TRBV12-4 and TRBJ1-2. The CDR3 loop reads CASSFIPSYGYTF.